One and the same sample provided the 26 T cell receptor beta chains below, sequenced in a study of T cells after yellow fever vaccination. Each CDR3 protein is one row after TCRdb ran MiXCR on the 5' RACE reads. The sample has more than 110,000 distinct CDR3 sequences, about 6.9% seen once. The starting material was CD4+ T cells sorted from PBMCs, obtained 10 days after the yellow fever booster vaccination. Every receptor here comes from a man aged 25 to 45 who received the YFV17D yellow fever vaccine.

This clonotype was found a few times. The CDR3 here is CASSYSSARLAGGYEQYF. The CDR3 nucleotides read TGTGCCAGCAGTTACTCGAGCGCCCGTCTAGCGGGTGGCTACGAGCAGTACTTC. The chain carries TRBV6-5 and TRBJ2-7; 8 bases map to TRBD2. The CDR3 loop spans 18 amino acids. The junction had 13 bases not matched to a gene; V was cut back by 0 bases and J by 3 bases. Germline CDR1 and CDR2: MNHEY and SVGAGI.

The sample holds many counts of this clonotype. This chain links TRBV6-5 with TRBJ2-7, with 9 nucleotides matching TRBD1. J was trimmed by 3 bases and V by 0 bases; bases with no gene match: 9. Germline V gene lookup returns CDR1 MNHEY and CDR2 SVGAGI. The length of the CDR3 is 17 residues. CDR3 DNA: TGTGCCAGCAGTTACTCGGACAGGGGAGGCTGGGGCTACGAGCAGTACTTC. It is translated as CASSYSDRGGWGYEQYF.

This clonotype was found many times. This chain links TRBV11-2 with TRBJ2-3; 7 positions match TRBD2. Germline lookup yields CDR1 SGHAT and CDR2 FQNNGV. The CDR3 totals 15 residues. The trim removed 3 bases at V and 6 bases at J, leaving 9 bases unmatched. CDR3 protein: CASSFGSSGPDTQYF. For the CDR3, the DNA is TGTGCCAGCAGCTTTGGGTCTAGCGGTCCGGATACGCAGTATTTT. The entire variable domain, with the rest obtained from reference TRBV11-2 and TRBJ2-3, is as follows: EAGVAQSPRYKIIEKRQSVAFWCNPISGHATLYWYQQILGQGPKLLIQFQNNGVVDDSQLPKDRFSAERLKGVDSTLKIQPAKLEDSAVYLCASSFGSSGPDTQYFGPGTRLTVL.

A note on this clonotype: An end of the junction differs from the germline gene, which may be a read error. This sequence joins TRBV23-1 and TRBJ2-3; D gene unclear. TRBV23-1 is reported as an ORF; its role is uncertain. This CDR3 has 14 amino acids. CDR3 residues: CVSWQQIRPDTQYF. The CDR3, as DNA: TGTGTCAGCTGGCAGCAGATTCGCCCTGATACGCAGTATTTT.

This clonotype occurred many times. The rearrangement joins TRBV11-2 to TRBJ2-7; tentative D call: TRBD1 (5 bases). Trimming took off 4 bases at V and 3 bases at J, with 10 bases between the two ends. Germline lookup yields CDR1 SGHAT and CDR2 FQNNGV. This CDR3 comprises 13 residues. DNA of the CDR3: TGTGCCAGCAGCTGGGGTGACAGCTACGAGCAGTACTTC. This encodes CASSWGDSYEQYF.

This chain links TRBV30 with TRBJ1-3, with TRBD1 matching 7 bases. This CDR3 is built from 13 residues. Germline lookup yields CDR1 GTSNPN and CDR2 SVGIG (reference sequence). Trimming removed 4 bases from V and 2 bases from J; junction bases left unmatched: 2. The CDR3: CAWKGATGNTIYF. The CDR3 nucleotides are TGTGCCTGGAAGGGGGCTACTGGAAACACCATATATTTT.

This clonotype was detected many times. The chain uses TRBV4-3 and TRBJ2-1; the match to TRBD2 covers 8 bases. With 4 bases clipped from V and 0 bases from J, the junction kept 8 bases outside the gene matches. The length of the CDR3 is 17 residues. Per the germline V gene, CDR1 is LGHNA and CDR2 is YSLEER. CDR3: CASSPSLSGGSYNEQFF. CDR3 DNA: TGCGCCAGCAGCCCCTCTCTGAGCGGGGGCTCCTACAATGAGCAGTTCTTC.

This clonotype was detected ten times or more. The gene calls are TRBV10-3 and TRBJ2-2; 11 bases are shared with TRBD2. J lost 6 bases, V lost 2 bases, and 11 bases had no gene match. The germline V gene has CDR1 ENHRY and CDR2 SYGVKD. This CDR3 region has 18 residues. The CDR3 protein is CAISEGRLAGSSPGELFF. CDR3 sequence (DNA): TGTGCCATCAGTGAGGGAAGACTAGCGGGATCTTCTCCCGGGGAGCTGTTTTTT.

The chain links TRBV7-9 to TRBJ2-7; the match to TRBD1 covers 10 bases. Trimming removed 5 bases from V and 4 bases from J; junction bases left unmatched: 5. This CDR3 has 14 amino acids. Germline V lookup: CDR1 SEHNR, CDR2 FQNEAQ (reference sequence). The CDR3 DNA follows: TGTGCCAGCAGCGTACCGGGACAGGGGTACGAGCAGTACTTC. Encoded protein: CASSVPGQGYEQYF. The variable domain in full, with the rest retrieved from reference TRBV7-9 and TRBJ2-7, is DTGVSQNPRHKITKRGQNVTFRCDPISEHNRLYWYRQTLGQGPEFLTYFQNEAQLEKSRLLSDRFSAERPKGSFSTLEIQRTEQGDSAMYLCASSVPGQGYEQYFGPGTRLTVT.

This clonotype was seen only a few times. Written as DNA, the CDR3 is TGTGCCAGCAGTGTACAGAGAACCGGGGAGCTGTTTTTT. Translating it yields CASSVQRTGELFF. The rearrangement uses TRBV2 and TRBJ2-2; D is unclear. The CDR3 loop spans 13 amino acids. V dropped 4 bases and J dropped 5 bases, with 8 bases sitting between them. Germline lookup yields CDR1 SNHLY and CDR2 FYNNEI.

This clonotype was seen at least ten times. This chain joins TRBV20-1 and TRBJ1-2; 7 bases are shared with TRBD1. The CDR3 is 16 residues long. Germline lookup yields CDR1 DFQATT and CDR2 SNEGSKA (reference sequence). CDR3 coding DNA: TGCAGCGGCGCGAGGGGACAGCGCATTTCTAACTATGGCTACACCTTC. This sequence encodes CSGARGQRISNYGYTF.

The chain combines TRBV29-1 with TRBJ2-5; perhaps TRBD1 as D (6 bases). V shed 6 bases and J shed 0 bases, with 8 bases lying between them. This CDR3 region has 12 residues. Germline V lookup: CDR1 SQVTM, CDR2 ANQGSEA. The CDR3 bases are TGCAGCGTGGACAGTTACCAAGAGACCCAGTACTTC. Protein product: CSVDSYQETQYF.

In its sample, this clonotype was seen many times. This sequence joins TRBV6-2 or TRBV6-3 and TRBJ2-1; D is unclear. V was pared by 6 bases and J by 5 bases, with 23 bases between. Germline values: CDR1 MNHEY, CDR2 SVGEGT. The CDR3 runs to 17 residues. CDR3 loop: CASSQTPSPLGNNEQFF. CDR3 DNA sequence: TGTGCCAGCAGCCAAACCCCGAGCCCCCTAGGGAACAATGAGCAGTTCTTC.

This clonotype came up many times. V gene TRBV18 combines with J gene TRBJ2-5; no definite D call. Trimming stripped 5 bases from V and 3 bases from J, with 13 bases between. This CDR3 comprises 14 residues. Germline lookup yields CDR1 KGHSH and CDR2 LQKENI. CDR3 protein: CASSIGRSEETQYF. In DNA form, the CDR3 reads TGTGCCAGCTCAATCGGACGATCGGAAGAGACCCAGTACTTC.

This clonotype was counted many times. This rearrangement joins TRBV6-1 to TRBJ2-7; TRBD2 agrees at 10 bases. The J segment lost 4 bases and the V segment lost 6 bases, leaving 6 bases of the junction unmatched. CDR1 is MNHNS and CDR2 is SASEGT in the germline V gene. The CDR3 is made up of 14 amino acids. In nucleotides, the CDR3 is TGTGCCAGCAGGCTAGCGGGAGCGGAGTACGAGCAGTACTTC. Its translation is CASRLAGAEYEQYF.

This rearrangement joins TRBV7-2 to TRBJ2-3, with 8 bases lining up with TRBD2. The CDR3 has 16 residues. J was trimmed by 0 bases and V by 4 bases; bases with no gene match: 6. Germline loops: CDR1 SGHTA, CDR2 FQGNSA. In DNA, the CDR3 is TGTGCCAGCAGCTCTACACTAGCGGTTAGCACAGATACGCAGTATTTT. Translation: CASSSTLAVSTDTQYF.

This clonotype was counted many times. The chain is built from TRBV11-2 and TRBJ1-4; a possible D gene is TRBD1 (5 bases). Per germline, CDR1 SGHAT and CDR2 FQNNGV. Trimming shortened V by 4 bases and J by 7 bases, and 13 bases separated the two germline ends. The CDR3 is made up of 14 amino acids. In DNA form, the CDR3 reads TGTGCCAGCAGCTATAGACCGGGACTTGAAAAACTGTTTTTT. Encoded protein: CASSYRPGLEKLFF.

This clonotype was seen ten or more times. The V call is TRBV12-3 or TRBV12-4, the J call TRBJ2-5, with 11 bases lining up with TRBD2. This CDR3 has 14 amino acids. V lost 6 bases and J lost 6; bases outside the gene matches: 6. The CDR3 reads CASRISGRAKTQYF. For the CDR3, the DNA is TGTGCCAGCAGAATTAGCGGGAGGGCGAAGACCCAGTACTTC.

The chain carries TRBV5-6 and TRBJ1-1; D unresolved. CDR1 and CDR2 from the germline V gene are SGHDT and YYEEEE. The length of the CDR3 is 15 residues. V was trimmed by 3 bases and J by 3 bases, leaving 15 bases between them. This CDR3 is CASSSDGERYTEAFF. CDR3 nucleotide sequence: TGTGCCAGCAGCTCGGACGGGGAGAGGTACACTGAAGCTTTCTTT.

On this clonotype: The germline gene is not matched at one end of the junction; a read error may be the cause. The V gene is TRBV6-5, the J gene TRBJ2-7, with 10 bases aligning to TRBD1. The V gene's germline CDR1 is MNHEY and CDR2 SVGAGI. This CDR3 has 15 amino acids. The CDR3 DNA is TGTGCCAGCAATTACAGGGACAGGGGAGGGTACGAGCAGTACTTC. It translates to CASNYRDRGGYEQYF.

In this sample, this clonotype turned up a few times. The rearrangement uses TRBV5-8 and TRBJ2-2; the D gene could be TRBD1 or TRBD2 (5 bases each). The CDR3 is 17 amino acids. Trimming removed 7 bases at V and 0 bases at J, with 19 bases between. Germline V gene data show CDR1 as SGHTS and CDR2 as YDEGEE. The CDR3 coding sequence is TGTGCCAGCCCCCCGGAGGCCGGGACGGCGAACACCGGGGAGCTGTTTTTT. It is translated as CASPPEAGTANTGELFF.

This clonotype was counted many times. The chain couples TRBV23-1 to TRBJ2-3; D gene ambiguous. Being an ORF, TRBV23-1 has a function that is uncertain. The CDR3 has 11 amino acids. V shed 5 bases and J shed 3 bases, with 3 bases lying between them. The CDR3 loop is CASSSTDTQYF. The CDR3 region has the DNA TGCGCCAGCAGTTCAACAGATACGCAGTATTTT.

This clonotype was recorded a few times. This chain connects TRBV5-1 to TRBJ2-5; a possible D gene is TRBD2 (5 bases). Germline-derived CDR1 and CDR2 are SGHRS and YFSETQ. Trimming removed 4 bases at V and 2 bases at J, with 9 bases between. The CDR3 loop spans 13 amino acids. CDR3 protein: CASSGSGQETQYF. DNA for the CDR3: TGCGCCAGCAGCGGAAGCGGACAAGAGACCCAGTACTTC.

This clonotype was detected ten times or more. The V call is TRBV10-2, the J call TRBJ2-7; TRBD1 matches at 8 bases. In germline, CDR1 is WSHSY, CDR2 SAAADI. This CDR3 contains 13 residues. Germline trimming cut 8 bases from V and 7 bases from J; bases unmatched to any gene: 10. CDR3 residues: CASEDRAFREQYF. CDR3 bases: TGCGCCAGCGAGGACAGGGCTTTCCGGGAGCAGTACTTC.

As for this clonotype: A much larger clone lies one base from this, so it may be a read error. This sequence joins TRBV29-1 and TRBJ1-2; D ambiguous. V lost 0 bases and J lost 7, with 9 bases in between. Germline lookup yields CDR1 SQVTM and CDR2 ANQGSEA. This CDR3 has 12 amino acids. The CDR3 is CSVEDLSAGYTF. The CDR3 DNA reads as TGCAGCGTTGAAGATCTTAGTGCTGGCTACACCTTC. The complete variable domain, with remaining parts taken from reference TRBV29-1 and TRBJ1-2, reads SAVISQKPSRDICQRGTSLTIQCQVDSQVTMMFWYRQQPGQSLTLIATANQGSEATYESGFVIDKFPISRPNLTFSTLTVSNMSPEDSSIYLCSVEDLSAGYTFGSGTRLTVV.

This clonotype was seen repeatedly, ten times or more. The chain joins TRBV28 to TRBJ2-3; 8 bases agree with TRBD1. The V gene end was trimmed by 6 bases and the J gene end by 11 bases; junction bases not matched to a gene: 4. Per germline, CDR1 MDHEN and CDR2 SYDVKM. There are 11 residues in the CDR3. Here the CDR3 DNA reads TGTGCCAGCAGCTGGGACAGGAGGCAGTATTTT. It specifies CASSWDRRQYF. The full variable domain, completed using reference TRBV28 and TRBJ2-3, is DVKVTQSSRYLVKRTGEKVFLECVQDMDHENMFWYRQDPGLGLRLIYFSYDVKMKEKGDIPEGYSVSREKKERFSLILESASTNQTSMYLCASSWDRRQYFGPGTRLTVL.